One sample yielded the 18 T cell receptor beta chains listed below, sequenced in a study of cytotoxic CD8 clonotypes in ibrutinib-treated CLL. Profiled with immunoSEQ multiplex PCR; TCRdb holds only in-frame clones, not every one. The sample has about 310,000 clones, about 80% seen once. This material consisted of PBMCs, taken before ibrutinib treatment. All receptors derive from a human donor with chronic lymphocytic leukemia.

The CDR3, as DNA: TGTGCCAGCAGCTTAGCCAGCGGGAGGGTGTACGAGCAGTACTTC. Protein: CASSLASGRVYEQYF. The V and J genes are TRBV5-5 and TRBJ2-7, with TRBD2 matching 10 bases. The J segment lost 4 bases and the V segment lost 2 bases, leaving 6 bases of the junction unmatched. CDR1 and CDR2 from the germline V gene are SGHKS and YYEKEE (reference sequence). This CDR3 is 15 amino acids long.

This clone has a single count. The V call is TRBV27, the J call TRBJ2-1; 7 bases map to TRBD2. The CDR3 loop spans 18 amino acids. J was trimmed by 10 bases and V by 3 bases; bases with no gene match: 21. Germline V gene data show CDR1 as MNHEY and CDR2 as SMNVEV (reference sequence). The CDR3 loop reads CASSLNAGAGTKTREQFF. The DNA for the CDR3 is TGTGCCAGCAGTTTGAATGCAGGAGCCGGGACTAAGACGCGGGAGCAGTTCTTC.

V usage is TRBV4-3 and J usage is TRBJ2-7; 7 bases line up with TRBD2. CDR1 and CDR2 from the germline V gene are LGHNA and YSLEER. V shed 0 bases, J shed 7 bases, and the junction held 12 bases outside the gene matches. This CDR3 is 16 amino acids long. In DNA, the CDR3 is TGCGCCAGCAGCCAAGATTATCTAGCGGCGCCCCCGGAGCAGTACTTC. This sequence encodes CASSQDYLAAPPEQYF.

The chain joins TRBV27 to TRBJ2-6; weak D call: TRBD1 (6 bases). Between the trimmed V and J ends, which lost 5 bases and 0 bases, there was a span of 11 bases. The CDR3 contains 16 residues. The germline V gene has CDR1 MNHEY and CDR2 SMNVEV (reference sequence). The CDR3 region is CASSGQSSSGANVLTF. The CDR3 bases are TGTGCCAGCAGTGGACAGTCCTCCTCTGGGGCCAACGTCCTGACTTTC.

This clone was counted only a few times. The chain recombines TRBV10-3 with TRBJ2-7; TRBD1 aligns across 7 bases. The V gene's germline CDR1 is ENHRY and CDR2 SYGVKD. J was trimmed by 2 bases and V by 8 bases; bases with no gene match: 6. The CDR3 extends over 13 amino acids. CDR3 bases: TGTGCCATCTCTGGACAGGTAGCCTACGAGCAGTACTTC. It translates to CAISGQVAYEQYF.

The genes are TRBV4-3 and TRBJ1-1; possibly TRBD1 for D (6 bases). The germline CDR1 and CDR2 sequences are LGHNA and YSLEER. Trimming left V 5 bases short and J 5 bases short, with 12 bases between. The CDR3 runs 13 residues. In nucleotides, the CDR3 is TGCGCCAGCAGCGTAGGGGGGGGGACTGAAGCTTTCTTT. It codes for CASSVGGGTEAFF.

The CDR3 DNA follows: TGTGCCAGTAAAGGGACTAGCACCAATGAGCAGTTCTTC. This sequence encodes CASKGTSTNEQFF. The V gene is TRBV19, the J gene TRBJ2-1; TRBD2 aligns across 9 bases. The J segment lost 6 bases and the V segment lost 7 bases, leaving 4 bases of the junction unmatched. Germline-derived CDR1 and CDR2 are LNHDA and SQIVND (reference sequence). The CDR3 spans 13 residues.

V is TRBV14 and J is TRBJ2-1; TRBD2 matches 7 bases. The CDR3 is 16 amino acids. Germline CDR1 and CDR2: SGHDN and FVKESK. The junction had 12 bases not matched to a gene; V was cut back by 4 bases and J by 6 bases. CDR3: CASSPYYLAEINEQFF. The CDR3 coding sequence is TGTGCCAGCAGCCCATACTATCTAGCGGAAATCAATGAGCAGTTCTTC.

CDR3 amino acids: CASSFTTGTYGYTF. CDR3 bases: TGTGCCAGCAGCTTCACGACAGGGACCTATGGCTACACCTTC. The chain links TRBV9 to TRBJ1-2; TRBD1 matches at 7 bases. CDR3 length: 14 residues. CDR1 and CDR2 from the germline V gene are SGDLS and YYNGEE. Losses at the gene ends were 4 bases for V and 4 bases for J; bases not matched to a gene: 7.

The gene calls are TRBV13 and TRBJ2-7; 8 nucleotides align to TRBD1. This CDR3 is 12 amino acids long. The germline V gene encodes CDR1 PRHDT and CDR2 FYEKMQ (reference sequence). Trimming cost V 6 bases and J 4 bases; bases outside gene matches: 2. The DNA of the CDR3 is TGTGCCAGCAGTTACAGGGGGTACGAGCAGTACTTC. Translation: CASSYRGYEQYF.

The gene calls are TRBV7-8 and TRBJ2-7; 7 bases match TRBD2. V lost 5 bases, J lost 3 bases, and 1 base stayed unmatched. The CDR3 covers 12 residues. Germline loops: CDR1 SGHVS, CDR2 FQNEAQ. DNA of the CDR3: TGTGCCAGCAGCGGACTAGTCTACGAGCAGTACTTC. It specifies CASSGLVYEQYF.

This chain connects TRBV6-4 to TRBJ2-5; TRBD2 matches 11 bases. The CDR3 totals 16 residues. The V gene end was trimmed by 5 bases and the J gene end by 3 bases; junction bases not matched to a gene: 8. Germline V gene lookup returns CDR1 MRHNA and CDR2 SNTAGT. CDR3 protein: CASSLLAGGPKETQYF. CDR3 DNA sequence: TGTGCCAGCAGTCTTCTAGCGGGAGGCCCTAAAGAGACCCAGTACTTC.

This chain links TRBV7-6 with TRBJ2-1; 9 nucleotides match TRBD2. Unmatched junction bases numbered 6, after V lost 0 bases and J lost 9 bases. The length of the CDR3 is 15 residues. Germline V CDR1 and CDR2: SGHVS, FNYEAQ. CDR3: CASSLASGSPTEQFF. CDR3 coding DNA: TGTGCCAGCAGCTTAGCTAGCGGGAGTCCAACTGAGCAGTTCTTC.

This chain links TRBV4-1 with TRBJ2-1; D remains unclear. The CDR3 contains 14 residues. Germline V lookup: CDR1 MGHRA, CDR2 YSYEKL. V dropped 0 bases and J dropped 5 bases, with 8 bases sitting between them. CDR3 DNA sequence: TGCGCCAGCAGCCAAGACCCCTTTAACAATGAGCAGTTCTTC. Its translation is CASSQDPFNNEQFF.

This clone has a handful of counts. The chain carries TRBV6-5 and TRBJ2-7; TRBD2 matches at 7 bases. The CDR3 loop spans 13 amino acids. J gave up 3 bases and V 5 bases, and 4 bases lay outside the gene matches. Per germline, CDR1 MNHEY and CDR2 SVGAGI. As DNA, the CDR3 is TGTGCCAGCAGTAGCGGGATAGACTACGAGCAGTACTTC. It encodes CASSSGIDYEQYF.

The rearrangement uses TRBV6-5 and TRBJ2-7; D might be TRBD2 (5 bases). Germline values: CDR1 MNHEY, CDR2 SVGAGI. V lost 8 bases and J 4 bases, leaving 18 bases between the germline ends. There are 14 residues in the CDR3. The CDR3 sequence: CASRSSWTAYEQYF. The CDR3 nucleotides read TGTGCCAGCCGCTCATCCTGGACTGCATACGAGCAGTACTTC.

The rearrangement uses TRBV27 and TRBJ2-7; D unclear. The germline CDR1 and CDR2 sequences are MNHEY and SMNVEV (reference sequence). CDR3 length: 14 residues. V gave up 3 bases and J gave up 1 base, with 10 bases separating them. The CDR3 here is CASSLQASSYEQYF. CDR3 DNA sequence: TGTGCCAGCAGTTTGCAGGCGAGTTCCTACGAGCAGTACTTC.

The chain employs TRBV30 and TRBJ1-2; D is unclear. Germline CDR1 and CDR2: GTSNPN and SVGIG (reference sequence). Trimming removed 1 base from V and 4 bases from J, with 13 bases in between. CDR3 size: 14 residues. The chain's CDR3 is CAWSEAQEAYGYTF. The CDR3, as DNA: TGTGCCTGGAGTGAAGCGCAGGAGGCCTATGGCTACACCTTC.